This paragraph covers one TCR beta chain sequence. Its antigen remains unknown. Measured with immunoSEQ multiplex PCR; TCRdb has only the in-frame clones, and not every one. The sample includes around 100,000 clones, over 80% of them seen just once. The sample originates from a study of T cell responses to AZD1222 COVID-19 vaccine. Regarding the study as a whole: Clonal diversity was possibly underestimated, and the donors were mostly white British, with more females. The span of vaccine-associated CD4 TCRs extended across spike, with dominance at 160-218 and 743-854. Nearly half of spike-specific TCRs reportedly target unmutated variant regions.

The CDR3 loop spans 15 amino acids. The V segment lost 4 bases and the J segment 4 bases; nucleotides outside the gene matches: 6. CDR1 is KGHSH, CDR2 LQKENI, per germline. This sequence joins TRBV18 and TRBJ2-2, with TRBD2 matching over 7 bases. The specimen comprised peripheral blood, sampled on day 0 of AZD1222 vaccination. This TCR came from an adult in good health. The CDR3 spells CASSQRDGGTGELFF. The DNA for the CDR3 is TGTGCCAGCTCACAGCGGGATGGGGGCACCGGGGAGCTGTTTTTT. Full variable domain (missing parts from reference TRBV18 and TRBJ2-2): NAGVMQNPRHLVRRRGQEARLRCSPMKGHSHVYWYRQLPEEGLKFMVYLQKENIIDESGMPKERFSAEFPKEGPSILRIQQVVRGDSAAYFCASSQRDGGTGELFFGEGSRLTVL.